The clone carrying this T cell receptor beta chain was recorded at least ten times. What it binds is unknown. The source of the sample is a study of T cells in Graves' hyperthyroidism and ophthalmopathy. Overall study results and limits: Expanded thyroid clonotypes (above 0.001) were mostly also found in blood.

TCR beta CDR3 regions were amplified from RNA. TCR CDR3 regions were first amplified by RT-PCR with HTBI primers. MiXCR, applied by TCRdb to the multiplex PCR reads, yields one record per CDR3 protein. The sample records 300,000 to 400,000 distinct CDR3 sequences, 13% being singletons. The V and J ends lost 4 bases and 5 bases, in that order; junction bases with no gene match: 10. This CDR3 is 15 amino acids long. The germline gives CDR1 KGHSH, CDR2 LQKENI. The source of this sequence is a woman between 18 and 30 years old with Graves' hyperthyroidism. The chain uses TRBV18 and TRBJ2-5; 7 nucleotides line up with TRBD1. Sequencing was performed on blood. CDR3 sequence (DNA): TGTGCCAGCTCACGCGAGACAGGGACAATGGAGACCCAGTACTTC. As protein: CASSRETGTMETQYF. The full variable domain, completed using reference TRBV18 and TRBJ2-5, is NAGVMQNPRHLVRRRGQEARLRCSPMKGHSHVYWYRQLPEEGLKFMVYLQKENIIDESGMPKERFSAEFPKEGPSILRIQQVVRGDSAAYFCASSRETGTMETQYFGPGTRLLVL.